The next 9 T cell receptor beta chains were all read from a single sample in a study of blood T cell repertoires in COVID-19. Clones were read by immunoSEQ multiplex PCR, and TCRdb kept only the in-frame ones, dropping some. The table shows around 300,000 clones, with about 83% occurring only once. Sequenced sample: peripheral blood. These receptors were collected from a man aged 25-45 years with active or convalescent COVID-19.

DNA for the CDR3: TGCAGCGGGGGACAGGGGGGATATGAATATGGCTACACCTTC. Residues: CSGGQGGYEYGYTF. V is TRBV29-1 and J is TRBJ1-2, with TRBD1 identical over 11 bases. Germline assignment: CDR1 SQVTM and CDR2 ANQGSEA. Trimming removed 7 bases from V and 5 bases from J; junction bases left unmatched: 9. This CDR3 region has 14 residues.

The chain employs TRBV4-2 and TRBJ1-6, with D possibly being TRBD1 (6 bases). Germline V gene sequence: CDR1 LGHNA, CDR2 YNFKEQ. V lost 1 base to trimming and J lost 9 bases, with 10 bases between them. CDR3 size: 14 residues. The CDR3 is CASSQVQGSSPLHF. The CDR3 region has the DNA TGTGCCAGCAGCCAAGTACAGGGTTCTTCACCCCTCCACTTT.

In its sample, this clone was seen once. This chain connects TRBV7-6 to TRBJ2-1, with a weak D call TRBD2 (5 bases). CDR1 is SGHVS, CDR2 FNYEAQ, per germline. The CDR3 totals 14 residues. V was cut by 0 bases and J by 9 bases, with 12 bases left in between. CDR3 sequence reads: CASSLATGSIEQFF. Here the CDR3 DNA reads TGTGCCAGCAGCTTAGCCACGGGGTCCATTGAGCAGTTCTTC.

The chain employs TRBV5-1 and TRBJ1-4, with D perhaps TRBD1 (5 bases). V lost 1 base to trimming and J lost 6 bases, with 10 bases between them. CDR1 SGHRS and CDR2 YFSETQ come from the germline V gene. This CDR3 spans 14 amino acids. The CDR3 DNA reads as TGCGCCAGCAGCTTGCAGGGAGGGGATGAAAAACTGTTTTTT. Protein sequence: CASSLQGGDEKLFF.

The V and J genes are TRBV19 and TRBJ2-1, with TRBD2 matching 16 bases. CDR1 is LNHDA, CDR2 SQIVND, per germline (reference sequence). The CDR3 is 18 amino acids. Trimming cost V 5 bases and J 7 bases; bases outside gene matches: 11. Here the CDR3 reads CASSQTGTSGRGRNEQFF. The CDR3 DNA follows: TGTGCCAGTAGTCAAACCGGGACTAGCGGGAGGGGACGGAATGAGCAGTTCTTC.

The rearrangement links TRBV11-2 to TRBJ1-6, with D hard to call. Germline V gene data show CDR1 as SGHAT and CDR2 as FQNNGV. This CDR3 has 11 amino acids. V was clipped by 3 bases and J by 9 bases, with 3 bases between them. In DNA, the CDR3 is TGTGCCAGCAGCTTCGGTTCACCCCTCCACTTT. The encoded protein is CASSFGSPLHF.

The chain couples TRBV5-6 to TRBJ1-4; TRBD1 aligns across 9 bases. The V segment lost 4 bases and the J segment 5 bases; nucleotides outside the gene matches: 9. Germline assignment: CDR1 SGHDT and CDR2 YYEEEE. This CDR3 has 16 residues. The CDR3 DNA follows: TGTGCCAGCAGCCGGAACAGGGGGCGCGAGAATGAAAAACTGTTTTTT. Amino acids: CASSRNRGRENEKLFF. Drawing the rest from reference TRBV5-6 and TRBJ1-4, the complete variable domain is DAGVTQSPTHLIKTRGQQVTLRCSPKSGHDTVSWYQQALGQGPQFIFQYYEEEERQRGNFPDRFSGHQFPNYSSELNVNALLLGDSALYLCASSRNRGRENEKLFFGSGTQLSVL.

This clone has more than one count but fewer than ten. This chain links TRBV9 with TRBJ1-1; tentatively, D is TRBD1 (6 bases). V lost 3 bases and J lost 11, with 17 bases in between. In germline, CDR1 is SGDLS, CDR2 YYNGEE. The CDR3 consists of 13 residues. CDR3 sequence (DNA): TGTGCCAGCAGCGCTGAGGCAGGGACACCGGCTTTCTTT. Translation gives CASSAEAGTPAFF.

The CDR3 sequence is CASSLRGQVRTEAFF. For the CDR3, the DNA is TGTGCCAGCAGCTTAAGGGGACAGGTTCGGACTGAAGCTTTCTTT. The V call is TRBV7-2, the J call TRBJ1-1; 8 bases match TRBD1. J lost 5 bases, V lost 2 bases, and 7 bases had no gene match. This CDR3 has 15 residues. The germline CDR1 and CDR2 sequences are SGHTA and FQGNSA.